This T cell receptor (beta chain) appears in the sequencing data of a study of cytomegalovirus exposure and HLA in healthy donors. A multiplex PCR was run with 60 Vbeta primers and 13 Jbeta primers. Produced via immunoSEQ multiplex PCR; TCRdb's table is partial and in-frame only. Here the sample spans 75,000 to 100,000 clones, 73% being singletons. Study-wide results and limits: Follow-up analysis found HLA locus-dependent TCR association rates, highest for DRB1 and lowest for HLA-C. Presence/absence analysis assumed near-uniform sequencing depth across donors.

As to this clone: Its specificity is not known.

The V gene's germline CDR1 is SSHAT and CDR2 FNYEAQ (reference sequence). The CDR3 is 17 residues long. V was pared by 1 base and J by 7 bases, with 6 bases of the junction left unmatched. The chain recombines TRBV7-7 with TRBJ2-2, with TRBD2 matching over 13 bases. The sequenced sample consisted of PBMCs. The source is a man aged 40-49 years in good health and CMV-seronegative. The CDR3 region has the DNA TGTGCCAGCAGCTTAGAACTAGCGGGGGGGCCGGACGGGGAGCTGTTTTTT. Translating it yields CASSLELAGGPDGELFF.